This TCR beta chain was sequenced during a study of T cell responses to AZD1222 COVID-19 vaccine. Study-level results: Sampling captured repertoires only after the peak T cell response. The sample set comprised mostly white British donors with more females, and clonal diversity was possibly underestimated.

Sequencing was performed with immunoSEQ multiplex PCR; in TCRdb, only in-frame clones are kept and a portion is missing. The profile shows about 130,000 clones, 80% to 95% of them singletons. V lost 2 bases to trimming and J lost 14 bases, with 10 bases between them. The CDR3 sequence is 12 residues long. Germline V gene lookup returns CDR1 SGHAT and CDR2 FQNNGV. In regard to this clone: Its antigen is still unknown.

The clonotype comes from an adult in good health. The specimen was peripheral blood, collected on day 0 of AZD1222 vaccination. The chain has TRBV11-2 and TRBJ1-6; D perhaps matches TRBD1 (5 bases). The CDR3 nucleotides read TGTGCCAGCAGCTTACAAGGGGTTGCCCTCCACTTT. It is translated as CASSLQGVALHF.